The next 26 T cell receptor beta chains were all read from a single sample in a study of blood T cells in healthy people across ages. A second PCR, run for about 7 to 11 cycles, used a sample-barcoded 5' primer plus a J-beta primer mix. MiXCR, run by TCRdb on the 5' RACE reads, gives a single entry per CDR3 protein. This table has roughly 930,000 distinct CDR3 sequences, 48% appearing once. What was sequenced was blood. Receptors originate from a man aged 30-40 years in good health.

This clonotype was counted only a few times. The rearrangement uses TRBV2 and TRBJ2-2; D uncertain. From germline, CDR1 is SNHLY and CDR2 FYNNEI. The length of the CDR3 is 14 residues. The germline V and J ends were trimmed by 4 bases and 2 bases, with 8 bases remaining between them. Written as DNA, the CDR3 is TGTGCCAGCAGTGGAGACACTAACACCGGGGAGCTGTTTTTT. It translates to CASSGDTNTGELFF.

This chain connects TRBV28 to TRBJ1-5, with 10 bases matching TRBD1. CDR3 length: 15 amino acids. In germline, CDR1 is MDHEN, CDR2 SYDVKM. J lost 5 bases, V lost 5 bases, and 6 bases had no gene match. The CDR3, as DNA: TGTGCCAGCAGTGCCGGGACAGGGGATTATCAGCCCCAGCATTTT. It codes for CASSAGTGDYQPQHF.

This clonotype has only a few counts. The J gene is TRBJ2-1, the V gene TRBV11-2; TRBD1 agrees at 9 bases. The CDR3 is 15 residues long. After removal of 5 bases from V and 8 bases from J, the junction contained 10 bases not matched to a gene. Germline values: CDR1 SGHAT, CDR2 FQNNGV. CDR3: CASSPEGTGLHEQFF. The DNA of the CDR3 is TGTGCCAGCAGCCCCGAAGGGACAGGGCTCCATGAGCAGTTCTTC. Complete variable domain (other parts from reference TRBV11-2 and TRBJ2-1): EAGVAQSPRYKIIEKRQSVAFWCNPISGHATLYWYQQILGQGPKLLIQFQNNGVVDDSQLPKDRFSAERLKGVDSTLKIQPAKLEDSAVYLCASSPEGTGLHEQFFGPGTRLTVL.

This clonotype was observed a few times. V is TRBV4-1 and J is TRBJ2-3; D not resolved. The length of the CDR3 is 15 residues. V was clipped by 0 bases and J by 4 bases, with 11 bases between them. The germline CDR1 and CDR2 sequences are MGHRA and YSYEKL. The CDR3 DNA reads TGCGCCAGCAGCCAAGACGAAAGGGTGGCAGATACGCAGTATTTT. Its translation is CASSQDERVADTQYF.

This clonotype was seen ten or more times. V gene TRBV2 combines with J gene TRBJ2-7; TRBD1 matches 7 bases. The V and J ends lost 6 bases and 0 bases, in that order; junction bases with no gene match: 5. In germline, CDR1 is SNHLY, CDR2 FYNNEI. The CDR3 has 14 amino acids. This CDR3 reads CASREDRTSYEQYF. The CDR3 DNA sequence: TGTGCCAGCAGGGAGGACAGGACCTCCTACGAGCAGTACTTC.

The rearrangement uses TRBV11-3 and TRBJ2-1; either TRBD1 or TRBD2 may fit D (6 bases each). V lost 8 bases to trimming and J lost 2 bases, with 22 bases between them. Germline CDR1 is SGHNT and CDR2 is YENEEA. The CDR3 covers 17 residues. The CDR3 DNA follows: TGTGCCAGCCTCCGAAACGGGGGCCGAGGCCCCTACAATGAGCAGTTCTTC. Translated, it gives CASLRNGGRGPYNEQFF.

The V and J genes are TRBV27 and TRBJ1-2, with unresolved D. Germline V gene data show CDR1 as MNHEY and CDR2 as SMNVEV (reference sequence). Trimming left V 4 bases short and J 5 bases short, with 11 bases between. The CDR3 sequence is 13 residues long. The CDR3 region has the DNA TGTGCCAGCAGTTGCCGAGGAGAGTATGGCTACACCTTC. Encoded protein: CASSCRGEYGYTF.

Worth noting for this clonotype: A read error is possible here, since a much larger clone lies one base away. The chain carries TRBV5-1 and TRBJ2-3; no definite D call. Per the germline V gene, CDR1 is SGHRS and CDR2 is YFSETQ. V dropped 7 bases and J dropped 6 bases, with 18 bases sitting between them. The CDR3 spans 14 residues. The CDR3 is CASRPRGSKDTQYF. For the CDR3, the DNA is TGCGCCAGCCGCCCACGAGGATCGAAGGATACGCAGTATTTT.

This rearrangement joins TRBV2 to TRBJ2-1; tentatively, D is TRBD2 (6 bases). Between the trimmed V and J ends, which lost 0 bases and 10 bases, there was a span of 10 bases. The CDR3 is 13 residues long. Germline CDR1 SNHLY, CDR2 FYNNEI. CDR3 DNA sequence: TGTGCCAGCAGTGAAGCGCTTCGGGGGGAGCAGTTCTTC. Translating it yields CASSEALRGEQFF.

This chain connects TRBV3-1 to TRBJ1-1; D perhaps matches TRBD1 (5 bases). The CDR3 extends over 13 amino acids. V was cut by 4 bases and J by 7 bases, with 13 bases left in between. Per germline, CDR1 LGHDT and CDR2 YNNKEL (reference sequence). The CDR3 sequence is CASSLGRGNEAFF. CDR3 nucleotide sequence: TGTGCCAGCAGCCTCGGAAGGGGAAATGAAGCTTTCTTT.

This CDR3 is CATSSGSYEQYF. As DNA, the CDR3 is TGTGCCACCTCTAGCGGCTCCTACGAGCAGTACTTC. The genes are TRBV10-3 and TRBJ2-7; the match to TRBD2 covers 7 bases. The length of the CDR3 is 12 residues. After removal of 10 bases from V and 0 bases from J, the junction contained 3 bases not matched to a gene. Germline V gene sequence: CDR1 ENHRY, CDR2 SYGVKD.

The chain is built from TRBV12-3 or TRBV12-4 and TRBJ1-5, with 7 positions matching TRBD1. The CDR3 length is 15 residues. With 10 bases clipped from V and 7 bases from J, the junction kept 16 bases outside the gene matches. The CDR3 DNA reads TGTGCCACCACCGTGAGTAGGGGGCTTTTACAGCCCCAGCATTTT. This codes for CATTVSRGLLQPQHF.

The chain carries TRBV20-1 and TRBJ1-5; D ambiguous. V was pared by 4 bases and J by 4 bases, with 14 bases between. Germline V gene sequence: CDR1 DFQATT, CDR2 SNEGSKA (reference sequence). The CDR3 runs 14 residues. The CDR3 sequence: CSAIVADLNQPQHF. CDR3 DNA: TGCAGTGCTATTGTTGCAGACCTAAATCAGCCCCAGCATTTT.

CDR3 region: CASSYDGALYNEQFF. The CDR3, as DNA: TGTGCCAGCAGTTACGACGGGGCCCTCTACAATGAGCAGTTCTTC. The rearrangement links TRBV6-5 to TRBJ2-1; D could derive from TRBD1 or TRBD2 (5 bases each). CDR1 MNHEY and CDR2 SVGAGI come from the germline V gene. The V and J ends lost 2 bases and 3 bases respectively, with 11 bases between them. The CDR3 is 15 amino acids.

Only a few counts were recorded for this clonotype. The chain combines TRBV6-5 with TRBJ1-2, with 8 nucleotides matching TRBD1. The germline CDR1 and CDR2 sequences are MNHEY and SVGAGI. V shed 6 bases and J 4 bases; nucleotides not matched to a gene: 7. The CDR3 spans 14 residues. CDR3 bases: TGTGCCAGCAGCCCTGTAGGACAGGGCTATGGCTACACCTTC. As protein: CASSPVGQGYGYTF.

The genes are TRBV6-1 and TRBJ2-5; 13 nucleotides match TRBD2. The tail of the sequence fits TRBJ2-7 better, so the J call may be wrong. The CDR3 is 16 amino acids. Germline V lookup: CDR1 MNHNS, CDR2 SASEGT. CDR3 amino acids: CASSGSGTSGEDEQYF. The CDR3 nucleotides read TGTGCCAGCAGTGGATCCGGGACTAGCGGGGAAGACGAGCAGTACTTC.

This clonotype occurred a few times. This chain connects TRBV6-1 to TRBJ2-1, with 12 bases lining up with TRBD2. There are 15 residues in the CDR3. The junction had 7 bases not matched to a gene; V was cut back by 5 bases and J by 8 bases. From germline, CDR1 is MNHNS and CDR2 SASEGT. Here the CDR3 DNA reads TGTGCCAGCAGTCCCTCTAGCGGGGGGGCCGATGAGCAGTTCTTC. Residues: CASSPSSGGADEQFF.

This rearrangement joins TRBV12-3 or TRBV12-4 to TRBJ1-5; no clear D gene. This CDR3 contains 11 residues. V was shortened by 10 bases and J by 3 bases, with 7 bases between the two germline ends. The CDR3 region has the DNA TGTGCCACCGGGAACAATCAGCCCCAGCATTTT. It encodes CATGNNQPQHF.

On this clonotype: A much bigger clone sits one base away, suggesting this may be a read error. The CDR3 bases are TGTGCCAGCAGCCCTAACTATGACTACACCTTC. Translated, it gives CASSPNYDYTF. V gene TRBV7-2 combines with J gene TRBJ1-2; D is unclear. The CDR3 runs to 11 residues. In germline, CDR1 is SGHTA, CDR2 FQGNSA.

This clonotype was seen a handful of times. CDR3 amino acids: CASREGWPRGIQYF. In DNA, the CDR3 is TGTGCCAGCAGAGAAGGGTGGCCAAGAGGCATTCAGTACTTC. V is TRBV12-3 or TRBV12-4 and J is TRBJ2-4; D is uncertain. The CDR3 length is 14 residues. Trimming took off 6 bases at V and 9 bases at J, with 18 bases between the two ends.

On this clonotype: A read error may produce the germline difference seen at one junction end. The genes are TRBV7-7 and TRBJ2-1; tentatively, D is TRBD1 (8 bases). CDR1 and CDR2 (germline): SSHAT, FNYEAQ (reference sequence). The CDR3 is made up of 15 amino acids. The CDR3 protein is CASSLDTGGGNEQFF. CDR3 DNA: TGTGCTAGCAGCTTAGACACAGGGGGGGGGAATGAGCAGTTCTTC.

This chain uses TRBV5-5 with TRBJ1-5; a possible D gene is TRBD1 (6 bases). The CDR3 is made up of 15 amino acids. V was trimmed by 4 bases and J by 1 base, leaving 12 bases between them. Germline assignment: CDR1 SGHKS and CDR2 YYEKEE (reference sequence). The CDR3 region is CASSREGESNQPQHF. The CDR3, as DNA: TGTGCCAGCAGCCGGGAGGGGGAGAGCAATCAGCCCCAGCATTTT.

The rearrangement uses TRBV14 and TRBJ2-3, with D tentatively TRBD2 (5 bases). The CDR3 sequence is 16 residues long. V was cut by 0 bases and J by 1 base, with 11 bases left in between. Per germline, CDR1 SGHDN and CDR2 FVKESK. The CDR3 here is CASSQDWRAGTDTQYF. In nucleotides, the CDR3 is TGTGCCAGCAGCCAAGACTGGCGGGCAGGCACAGATACGCAGTATTTT.

The chain is built from TRBV24-1 and TRBJ2-2, with TRBD1 identical over 9 bases. V was pared by 3 bases and J by 4 bases, with 5 bases of the junction left unmatched. This CDR3 has 16 residues. CDR1 KGHDR and CDR2 SFDVKD come from the germline V gene. CDR3: CATSDPGQGLTGELFF. CDR3 sequence (DNA): TGTGCCACCAGTGATCCGGGACAGGGACTCACCGGGGAGCTGTTTTTT.

The chain is built from TRBV24-1 and TRBJ2-5; D is perhaps TRBD2 (6 bases). Germline lookup yields CDR1 KGHDR and CDR2 SFDVKD. CDR3 length: 14 residues. The V and J ends lost 1 base and 9 bases respectively, with 14 bases between them. The chain's CDR3 is CATSDFRDSAAQYF. DNA for the CDR3: TGTGCCACCAGTGATTTCCGGGACTCCGCGGCCCAGTACTTC.

Turning to this clonotype: Germline is not matched at one junction end, which may reflect a read error. The genes are TRBV7-8 and TRBJ1-1; D call uncertain. The germline CDR1 and CDR2 sequences are SGHVS and FQNEAQ. The length of the CDR3 is 15 residues. The CDR3 region is CASSPTSYRNTVAFF. The CDR3 DNA is TGTGCCAGCAGCCCGACGAGTTATCGGAACACTGTAGCTTTCTTT.